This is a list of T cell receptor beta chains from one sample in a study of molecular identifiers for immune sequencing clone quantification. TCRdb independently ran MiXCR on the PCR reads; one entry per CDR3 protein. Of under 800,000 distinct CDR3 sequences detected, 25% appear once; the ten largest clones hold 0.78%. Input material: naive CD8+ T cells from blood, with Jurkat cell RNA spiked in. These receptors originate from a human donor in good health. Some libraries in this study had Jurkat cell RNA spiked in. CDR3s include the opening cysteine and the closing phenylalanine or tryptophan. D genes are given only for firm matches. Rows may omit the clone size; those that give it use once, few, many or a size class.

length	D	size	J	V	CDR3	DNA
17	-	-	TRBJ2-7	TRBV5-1	CASSLDHRVTSPYEQYF	TGCGCCAGCAGCTTGGACCACCGGGTCACCTCCCCTTACGAGCAGTACTTC
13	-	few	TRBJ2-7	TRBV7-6	CASSPSRYYEQYF	TGTGCCAGCAGCCCCAGCAGGTATTACGAGCAGTACTTC
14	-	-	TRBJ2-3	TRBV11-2	CASSLLPPEDTQYF	TGTGCCAGCAGCTTACTACCGCCCGAAGATACGCAGTATTTT
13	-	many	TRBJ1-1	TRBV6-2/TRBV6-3	CATRGGFNTEAFF	TGTGCCACCAGGGGCGGGTTCAACACTGAAGCTTTCTTT
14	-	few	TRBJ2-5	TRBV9	CASSVEGVWETQYF	TGTGCCAGCAGCGTAGAGGGGGTTTGGGAGACCCAGTACTTC
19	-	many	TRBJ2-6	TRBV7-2	CASSFIRTGIFSGANVLTF	TGTGCCAGCAGCTTCATTCGGACCGGAATTTTCTCTGGGGCCAACGTCCTGACTTTC
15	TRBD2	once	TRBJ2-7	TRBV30	CARSPGTSEAYEQYF	TGTGCCCGGAGTCCCGGGACTAGCGAGGCCTACGAGCAGTACTTC
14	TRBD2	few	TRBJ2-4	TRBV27	CASSGLAVQNIQYF	TGTGCCAGCAGTGGACTAGCGGTCCAAAACATTCAGTACTTC
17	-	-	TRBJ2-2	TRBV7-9	CASSPPTGAEGTGELFF	TGTGCCAGCAGCCCCCCAACGGGGGCCGAGGGCACCGGGGAGCTGTTTTTT
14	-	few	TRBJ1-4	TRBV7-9	CASSPGGENEKLFF	TGTGCCAGCAGCCCGGGGGGGGAGAATGAAAAACTGTTTTTT
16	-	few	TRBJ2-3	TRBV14	CASSQGLRGPTDTQYF	TGTGCCAGCAGCCAAGGGCTGCGGGGGCCCACAGATACGCAGTATTTT
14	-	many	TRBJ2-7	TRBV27	CASSLHAGTYEQYF	TGTGCCAGCAGTTTACACGCAGGCACCTACGAGCAGTACTTC
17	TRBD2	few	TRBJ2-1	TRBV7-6	CASSLDHPSGVSGEQFF	TGTGCCAGCAGCTTAGACCACCCCAGCGGGGTGTCAGGTGAGCAGTTCTTC
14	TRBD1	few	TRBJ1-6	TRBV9	CASSVGQGVSPLHF	TGTGCCAGCAGCGTTGGACAGGGTGTTTCACCCCTCCACTTT
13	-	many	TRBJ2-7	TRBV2	CASSRRVGYEQYF	TGTGCCAGCAGCCGTCGCGTTGGTTACGAGCAGTACTTC
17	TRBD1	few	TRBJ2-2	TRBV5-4	CASSLGTGESNTGELFF	TGTGCCAGCAGCTTGGGGACAGGGGAGAGTAACACCGGGGAGCTGTTTTTT